The T cell receptor beta chain described here comes from a study of beta chain features in type 1 diabetes. On the study more broadly: Researchers looked at approximately 100,000,000 sorted cells across all samples.

Via the markers CD45RO/CCR7/CD25/CD127/CD95/CD27, stem cell-like memory, regulatory, central memory and naive CD4+ cells were sorted. Of the isolated RNA, all was reverse transcribed, and so the sequenced material was expressed TCRB transcripts. Repertoires were generated with immunoSEQ multiplex PCR, while TCRdb's copy carries only in-frame clones and drops some. This table has 250,000 to 300,000 clones, around 7.8% appearing once. General study findings and limits: Sequencing from cDNA could over-represent high-TCR-expressing cells. The study found that naive, central memory and Treg TCRB repertoires appeared more similar in patients than in healthy donors.

Losses at the gene ends were 3 bases for V and 3 bases for J; bases not matched to a gene: 8. Germline V gene sequence: CDR1 SGDLS, CDR2 YYNGEE. The CDR3 runs to 15 residues. This clone was recorded a few times. What it recognizes is unknown. The sequenced sample was central memory CD4+ T cells from blood. V usage is TRBV9 and J usage is TRBJ2-5, with 7 bases identical to TRBD1. This TCR derives from a woman under 30 in good health. CDR3 bases: TGTGCCAGCAGCGCCCGGTTGGGGACAGAAGAGACCCAGTACTTC. This gives the protein CASSARLGTEETQYF.